This TCR beta chain was found in a study of T cells after yellow fever vaccination. Study context: Researchers used SMART-Seq v4 Ultra Low Input to prepare fractions that had low cell numbers.

TCRdb independently ran MiXCR on the 5' RACE reads; one entry per CDR3 protein. The sample records about 340,000 distinct CDR3 sequences, around 13% being singletons. The length of the CDR3 is 13 residues. Germline CDR1 reads DFQATT; CDR2 reads SNEGSKA (reference sequence). V was clipped by 6 bases and J by 3 bases, with 14 bases between them. This clonotype was counted a few times. This sequence joins TRBV20-1 and TRBJ1-2; D is uncertain. The input for sequencing was CD4+ T cells sorted from PBMCs, taken 15 days after the yellow fever booster vaccination. The sequence was collected from a man aged 18 to 30 who received the YFV17D yellow fever vaccine. CDR3 bases: TGCAGTGCCAACTTCGGGCTCGACTATGGCTACACCTTC. Protein: CSANFGLDYGYTF.